The 27 T cell receptor beta chains below were found in one sample sequenced in a study of identical twins. TCRdb recomputed calls from the 5' RACE reads with MiXCR, one row per CDR3 protein. This table has approximately 240,000 distinct CDR3 sequences, roughly 13% appearing once. The sample taken for sequencing was memory (CD45RO+) T cells sorted from blood. The source is a woman younger than 35 in good health.

This sequence joins TRBV6-5 and TRBJ1-1; D may be TRBD1 (6 bases). The CDR3 sequence is 15 residues long. Trimming stripped 0 bases from V and 3 bases from J, with 11 bases between. Germline V gene lookup returns CDR1 MNHEY and CDR2 SVGAGI. CDR3 sequence (DNA): TGTGCCAGCAGTTACTCGGGGGGCGTGGACACTGAAGCTTTCTTT. It encodes CASSYSGGVDTEAFF.

This clonotype was picked up a small number of times. This chain joins TRBV9 and TRBJ2-1; weak D call: TRBD2 (8 bases). V was clipped by 0 bases and J by 3 bases, with 13 bases between them. The CDR3 covers 16 residues. Germline assignment: CDR1 SGDLS and CDR2 YYNGEE. CDR3 DNA: TGTGCCAGCAGCGTAGCGGGAGGGGGCTTCTACAATGAGCAGTTCTTC. Translating it yields CASSVAGGGFYNEQFF.

This clonotype turned up a few times. The chain is built from TRBV20-1 and TRBJ2-3; 12 bases match TRBD2. V trimming: 5 bases; J trimming: 7 bases; junction bases outside the gene matches: 7. Germline V gives CDR1 DFQATT, CDR2 SNEGSKA (reference sequence). This CDR3 spans 14 amino acids. CDR3 region: CSALAGGATNTQYF. CDR3 coding DNA: TGCAGTGCTCTAGCGGGGGGGGCAACAAATACGCAGTATTTT.

The rearrangement joins TRBV20-1 to TRBJ2-1; 7 positions match TRBD2. The CDR3 has 14 residues. Trimming took 6 bases from V and 10 from J; bases not matched to a gene: 15. CDR1 and CDR2 from the germline V gene are DFQATT and SNEGSKA (reference sequence). The CDR3 nucleotides read TGCAGTGCCCGGGGGGTGTACGGGAGAAACGAGCAGTTCTTC. Amino acid sequence: CSARGVYGRNEQFF.

This clonotype was recorded at least ten times. The chain employs TRBV6-1 and TRBJ1-2, with 7 bases aligning to TRBD1. The V and J ends lost 3 bases and 7 bases, in that order; junction bases with no gene match: 5. There are 13 residues in the CDR3. Germline CDR1 MNHNS, CDR2 SASEGT. For the CDR3, the DNA is TGTGCCAGCAGTGATGGACAGGATCGTGGCTACACCTTC. It specifies CASSDGQDRGYTF.

This clonotype was observed at least ten times. The chain combines TRBV11-3 with TRBJ2-3; D not resolved. The CDR3 is 14 residues long. V lost 5 bases to trimming and J lost 6 bases, with 15 bases between them. Germline values: CDR1 SGHNT, CDR2 YENEEA. Here the CDR3 reads CASSIVSSSDTQYF. In DNA, the CDR3 is TGTGCCAGCAGCATCGTGAGTTCGTCCGATACGCAGTATTTT.

The CDR3 coding sequence is TGCAGTGCTAGTTCCAGCTCCTCTTCAGTGGAGACCCAGTACTTC. Translating it yields CSASSSSSSVETQYF. The genes are TRBV20-1 and TRBJ2-5; D is unresolved. The germline V gene encodes CDR1 DFQATT and CDR2 SNEGSKA (reference sequence). The germline V and J ends were trimmed by 3 bases and 5 bases, with 19 bases remaining between them. CDR3 length equals 15 residues.

In its sample, this clonotype was seen a few times. The rearrangement links TRBV7-6 to TRBJ2-3; no reliable D call. Germline assignment: CDR1 SGHVS and CDR2 FNYEAQ. The V end was cut by 2 bases, the J end by 6 bases, with 18 bases between. The CDR3 consists of 16 residues. CDR3 residues: CASSLQQTDISDTQYF. For the CDR3, the DNA is TGTGCCAGCAGCTTACAACAGACCGACATAAGTGATACGCAGTATTTT.

This sequence joins TRBV4-1 and TRBJ1-4; D remains ambiguous. Deletions cut 2 bases from V and 8 bases from J, with 12 bases between. The CDR3 totals 14 residues. Germline values: CDR1 MGHRA, CDR2 YSYEKL. The CDR3 is CASSQPIRREKLFF. CDR3 DNA sequence: TGCGCCAGCAGCCAACCTATCCGTCGCGAAAAACTGTTTTTT.

This clonotype was observed a few times. The chain has TRBV6-1 and TRBJ2-1, with D possibly TRBD2 on 6 matching bases. This CDR3 contains 15 residues. V lost 2 bases and J lost 1, with 9 bases in between. Per germline, CDR1 MNHNS and CDR2 SASEGT. The CDR3 sequence is CASSERRGSYNEQFF. The CDR3 DNA reads as TGTGCCAGCAGTGAAAGGAGGGGTTCCTACAATGAGCAGTTCTTC.

The chain joins TRBV20-1 to TRBJ2-7; D remains unclear. The V and J ends lost 0 bases and 6 bases respectively, with 15 bases between them. CDR1 and CDR2 (germline): DFQATT, SNEGSKA (reference sequence). The length of the CDR3 is 14 residues. CDR3 bases: TGCAGTGCTAGAGACGGGTCCCGCCTATGCGAGCAGTACTTC. The encoded protein is CSARDGSRLCEQYF.

The V call is TRBV11-2, the J call TRBJ2-7; 13 bases line up with TRBD2. J lost 6 bases, V lost 4 bases, and 3 bases had no gene match. CDR1 is SGHAT and CDR2 is FQNNGV in the germline V gene. This CDR3 comprises 14 residues. The CDR3 DNA reads as TGTGCCAGCAGCTCCGGGACTAGCGGGACCGAGCAGTACTTC. Encoded protein: CASSSGTSGTEQYF.

The chain combines TRBV2 with TRBJ1-5; D might be TRBD1 (5 bases). This CDR3 contains 13 residues. V lost 4 bases and J 7 bases, leaving 11 bases between the germline ends. The germline V gene has CDR1 SNHLY and CDR2 FYNNEI. CDR3 loop: CASSGTGQQPQHF. CDR3 in DNA: TGTGCCAGCAGTGGTACGGGGCAGCAGCCCCAGCATTTT.

The chain links TRBV9 to TRBJ2-7; D is possibly TRBD2 (5 bases). V dropped 2 bases and J dropped 0 bases, with 9 bases sitting between them. The germline gives CDR1 SGDLS, CDR2 YYNGEE. The CDR3 contains 14 residues. In DNA form, the CDR3 reads TGTGCCAGCAGCGTTGGAGGTAGCTCCTACGAGCAGTACTTC. This sequence encodes CASSVGGSSYEQYF.

This chain joins TRBV5-1 and TRBJ2-1; 9 bases fit TRBD1. After removal of 3 bases from V and 6 bases from J, the junction contained 10 bases not matched to a gene. The CDR3 is 16 amino acids. Germline V gene sequence: CDR1 SGHRS, CDR2 YFSETQ. The CDR3 sequence: CASSSKDRGVINEQFF. CDR3 nucleotide sequence: TGCGCCAGCAGCTCTAAGGACAGGGGAGTGATCAATGAGCAGTTCTTC.

The chain joins TRBV4-3 to TRBJ2-2; D is possibly TRBD1 or TRBD2 (5 bases each). CDR3 length: 15 residues. CDR1 and CDR2 (germline): LGHNA, YSLEER. Trimming removed 3 bases at V and 4 bases at J, with 12 bases between. For the CDR3, the DNA is TGCGCCAGCAGCCACGTGGGACGGAGCACCGGGGAGCTGTTTTTT. It specifies CASSHVGRSTGELFF.

There are a few counts of this clonotype. The V gene is TRBV12-3 or TRBV12-4, the J gene TRBJ2-1; D gene ambiguous. This CDR3 is 15 amino acids long. Trimming removed 5 bases at V and 7 bases at J, with 18 bases between. The CDR3 protein is CASSRRAVFGNEQFF. The CDR3 DNA follows: TGTGCCAGCAGTCGTAGGGCGGTTTTCGGGAATGAGCAGTTCTTC.

As regards this clonotype: This may be a read error, as it is one base from a much larger clone. The chain joins TRBV15 to TRBJ2-3; 7 bases are shared with TRBD2. Germline values: CDR1 LNHNV, CDR2 YYDKDF (reference sequence). This CDR3 has 16 amino acids. CDR3 nucleotide sequence: TGTGCCACCAGCAGCAAGATCCTAGCGGAGACAGATACGCTGTATTTT. Its translation: CATSSKILAETDTLYF.

This clonotype was detected only a few times. The J gene is TRBJ2-5, the V gene TRBV24-1; D is unresolved. CDR3 length: 13 amino acids. Trimming pared 3 bases from V and 5 bases from J, leaving 9 bases between. CDR1 and CDR2 (germline): KGHDR, SFDVKD. In nucleotides, the CDR3 is TGTGCCACCAGTGATCCGTCCCGGGAGACCCAGTACTTC. Translation: CATSDPSRETQYF.

This clonotype was recorded a few times. The chain links TRBV27 to TRBJ2-4, with D possibly TRBD1 on 6 matching bases. V shed 9 bases and J shed 7 bases, with 10 bases lying between them. Germline CDR1 MNHEY, CDR2 SMNVEV (reference sequence). The CDR3 length is 11 residues. Written as DNA, the CDR3 is TGTGCCAGTTCGAGGGGGAACATTCAGTACTTC. Translated: CASSRGNIQYF.

This clonotype has only a few counts. V and J are TRBV18 and TRBJ2-3, with D unclear. The V end lost 3 bases, the J end lost 0 bases, and 13 bases lay between the germline ends. The CDR3 consists of 16 residues. Germline loops: CDR1 KGHSH, CDR2 LQKENI. CDR3 region: CASSPRRTTSTDTQYF. CDR3 nucleotide sequence: TGTGCCAGCTCACCCCGGAGAACCACTAGCACAGATACGCAGTATTTT.

In its sample, this clonotype was seen a few times. The V gene is TRBV10-1, the J gene TRBJ2-3; D is unclear. The CDR3 is 13 amino acids. Trimming pared 6 bases from V and 5 bases from J, leaving 12 bases between. Germline-derived CDR1 and CDR2 are WNHNN and SYGVQD (reference sequence). The CDR3 is CASRKDLGDTQYF. The CDR3 bases are TGCGCCAGCAGAAAAGACCTGGGAGATACGCAGTATTTT.

This clonotype came up many times. The chain has TRBV5-1 and TRBJ2-5; D might be TRBD1 (6 bases). V was cut by 0 bases and J by 4 bases, with 7 bases left in between. The CDR3 extends over 13 amino acids. CDR1 is SGHRS, CDR2 YFSETQ, per germline. CDR3 loop: CASSLGRGETQYF. Written as DNA, the CDR3 is TGCGCCAGCAGCTTGGGCAGGGGAGAGACCCAGTACTTC.

This clonotype was seen repeatedly, ten times or more. The rearrangement links TRBV20-1 to TRBJ2-3; the match to TRBD2 covers 8 bases. Germline V lookup: CDR1 DFQATT, CDR2 SNEGSKA (reference sequence). The CDR3 runs 14 residues. This CDR3 is CSPHRRGATDTQYF. CDR3 in DNA: TGCAGCCCCCATCGGCGGGGGGCGACAGATACGCAGTATTTT.

In its sample, this clonotype was seen many times. This CDR3 is CASQLGSTETQYF. The CDR3 DNA is TGTGCCAGCCAATTAGGGTCAACAGAGACCCAGTACTTC. The chain carries TRBV7-9 and TRBJ2-5; unclear D gene. Per the germline V gene, CDR1 is SEHNR and CDR2 is FQNEAQ (reference sequence). Deletions cut 8 bases from V and 4 bases from J, with 14 bases between. This CDR3 region has 13 residues.

Ten or more counts support this clonotype. The chain is built from TRBV5-1 and TRBJ2-2; D might be TRBD1 (5 bases). CDR3 length: 14 amino acids. CDR1 and CDR2 from the germline V gene are SGHRS and YFSETQ. Trimming took 4 bases from V and 1 from J, leaving 8 bases between them. The chain's CDR3 is CASSPTGNTGELFF. The CDR3 region has the DNA TGCGCCAGCAGCCCCACAGGGAACACCGGGGAGCTGTTTTTT.

The chain is built from TRBV11-3 and TRBJ2-1; 7 bases line up with TRBD2. In germline, CDR1 is SGHNT, CDR2 YENEEA. This CDR3 contains 15 residues. The V and J ends lost 2 bases and 6 bases, in that order; junction bases with no gene match: 7. The CDR3 bases are TGTGCCAGCAGCTTAAGCGGGACCCACCTCAATGAGCAGTTCTTC. Translation: CASSLSGTHLNEQFF.